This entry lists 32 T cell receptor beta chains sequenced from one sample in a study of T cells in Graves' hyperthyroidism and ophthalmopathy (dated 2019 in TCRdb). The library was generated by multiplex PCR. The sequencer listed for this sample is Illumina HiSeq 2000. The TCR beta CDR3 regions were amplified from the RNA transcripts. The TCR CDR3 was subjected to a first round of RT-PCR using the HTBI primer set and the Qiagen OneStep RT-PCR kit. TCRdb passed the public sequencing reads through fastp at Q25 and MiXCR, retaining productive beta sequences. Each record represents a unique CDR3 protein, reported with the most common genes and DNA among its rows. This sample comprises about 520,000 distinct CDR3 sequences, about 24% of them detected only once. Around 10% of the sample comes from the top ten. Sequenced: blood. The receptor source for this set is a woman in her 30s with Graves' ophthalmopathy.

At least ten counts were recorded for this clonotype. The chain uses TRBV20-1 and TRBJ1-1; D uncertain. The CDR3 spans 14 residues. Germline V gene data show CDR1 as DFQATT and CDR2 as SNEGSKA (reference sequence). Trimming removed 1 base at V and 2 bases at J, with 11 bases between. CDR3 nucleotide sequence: TGCAGTGCTAGAGCAGGACCGTCAAACACTGAAGCTTTCTTT. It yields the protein CSARAGPSNTEAFF.

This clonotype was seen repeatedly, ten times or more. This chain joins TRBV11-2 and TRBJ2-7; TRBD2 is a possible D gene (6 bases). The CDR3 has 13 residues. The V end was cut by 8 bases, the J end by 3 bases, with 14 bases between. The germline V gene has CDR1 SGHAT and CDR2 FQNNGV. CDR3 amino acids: CASRGDLNYEQYF. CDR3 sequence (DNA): TGTGCCAGCCGCGGGGACCTAAACTACGAGCAGTACTTC.

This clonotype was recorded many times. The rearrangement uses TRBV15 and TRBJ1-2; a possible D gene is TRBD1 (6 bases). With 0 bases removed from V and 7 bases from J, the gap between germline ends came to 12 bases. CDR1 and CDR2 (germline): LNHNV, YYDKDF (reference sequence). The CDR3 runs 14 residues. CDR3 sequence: CATSRDRDRFGYTF. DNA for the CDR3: TGTGCCACCAGCAGAGATCGAGACAGGTTTGGCTACACCTTC.

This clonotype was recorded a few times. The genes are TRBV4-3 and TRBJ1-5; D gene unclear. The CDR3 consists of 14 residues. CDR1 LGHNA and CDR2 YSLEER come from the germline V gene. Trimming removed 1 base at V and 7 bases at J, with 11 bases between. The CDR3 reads CASSQVVLGQPQHF. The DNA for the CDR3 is TGCGCCAGCAGCCAAGTGGTACTGGGGCAGCCCCAGCATTTT.

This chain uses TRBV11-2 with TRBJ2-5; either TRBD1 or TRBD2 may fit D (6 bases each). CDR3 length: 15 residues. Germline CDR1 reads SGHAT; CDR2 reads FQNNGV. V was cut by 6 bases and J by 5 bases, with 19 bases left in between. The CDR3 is CASSPSWGAWETQYF. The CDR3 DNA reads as TGTGCCAGCAGTCCATCTTGGGGGGCGTGGGAGACCCAGTACTTC.

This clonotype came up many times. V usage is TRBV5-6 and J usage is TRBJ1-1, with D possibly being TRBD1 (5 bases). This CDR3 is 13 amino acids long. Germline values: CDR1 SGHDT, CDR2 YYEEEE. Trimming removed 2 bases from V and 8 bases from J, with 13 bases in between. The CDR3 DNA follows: TGTGCCAGCAGCTTAGGGGCAGAACTCGAAGCTTTCTTT. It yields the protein CASSLGAELEAFF. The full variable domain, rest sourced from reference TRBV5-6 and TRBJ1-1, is DAGVTQSPTHLIKTRGQQVTLRCSPKSGHDTVSWYQQALGQGPQFIFQYYEEEERQRGNFPDRFSGHQFPNYSSELNVNALLLGDSALYLCASSLGAELEAFFGQGTRLTVV.

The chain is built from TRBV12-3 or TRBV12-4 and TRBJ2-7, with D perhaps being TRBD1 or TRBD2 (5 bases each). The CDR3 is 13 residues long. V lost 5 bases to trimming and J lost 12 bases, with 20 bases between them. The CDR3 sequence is CASSPTGAEARYF. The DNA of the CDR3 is TGTGCCAGCAGTCCCACCGGGGCCGAGGCGCGGTACTTC.

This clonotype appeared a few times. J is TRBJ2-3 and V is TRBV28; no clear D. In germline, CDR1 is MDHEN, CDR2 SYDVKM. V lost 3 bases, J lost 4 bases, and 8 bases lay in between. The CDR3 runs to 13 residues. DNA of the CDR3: TGTGCCAGCAGTTTGATTGGTGCAGATACGCAGTATTTT. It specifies CASSLIGADTQYF.

The CDR3 protein is CASSPDGGGETQYF. CDR3 DNA: TGTGCCAGCAGTCCCGACGGGGGCGGGGAGACCCAGTACTTC. V and J are TRBV6-1 and TRBJ2-5; TRBD1 or TRBD2 may be the D gene (6 bases each). Germline V gene data show CDR1 as MNHNS and CDR2 as SASEGT. The CDR3 spans 14 residues. The V end lost 5 bases, the J end lost 5 bases, and 15 bases lay between the germline ends.

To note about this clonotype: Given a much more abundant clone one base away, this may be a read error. Written as DNA, the CDR3 is TGTGCCAGCAGTTACGGGGACAGGGTAACTGAATCTTTCTTT. Protein: CASSYGDRVTESFF. V is TRBV6-5 and J is TRBJ1-1; 9 nucleotides match TRBD1. Germline CDR1 reads MNHEY; CDR2 reads SVGAGI. The CDR3 consists of 14 residues.

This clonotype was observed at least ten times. The CDR3 reads CARDSWTGGNEQYF. CDR3 DNA sequence: TGTGCCCGAGACTCGTGGACAGGGGGTAACGAGCAGTACTTC. The chain links TRBV6-2 or TRBV6-3 to TRBJ2-7; 10 bases fit TRBD1. In germline, CDR1 is MNHEY, CDR2 SVGEGT. The V segment lost 11 bases and the J segment 5 bases; nucleotides outside the gene matches: 12. This CDR3 has 14 amino acids.

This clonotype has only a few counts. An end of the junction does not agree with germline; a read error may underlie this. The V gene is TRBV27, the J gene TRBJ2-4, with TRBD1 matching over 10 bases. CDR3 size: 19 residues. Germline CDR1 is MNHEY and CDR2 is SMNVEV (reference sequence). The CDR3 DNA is TGTGCCAGCAGTAGAGACAGGGGGCGAGGTCGGGTGGCCAAAAACATTAAGTACTTC. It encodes CASSRDRGRGRVAKNIKYF.

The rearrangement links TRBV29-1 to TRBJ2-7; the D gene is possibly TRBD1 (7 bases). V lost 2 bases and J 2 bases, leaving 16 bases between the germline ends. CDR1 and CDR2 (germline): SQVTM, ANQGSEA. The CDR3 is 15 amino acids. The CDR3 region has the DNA TGCAGCGTTGAACTTGACAGGGAGGCCCCCTACGAGCAGTACTTC. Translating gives CSVELDREAPYEQYF.

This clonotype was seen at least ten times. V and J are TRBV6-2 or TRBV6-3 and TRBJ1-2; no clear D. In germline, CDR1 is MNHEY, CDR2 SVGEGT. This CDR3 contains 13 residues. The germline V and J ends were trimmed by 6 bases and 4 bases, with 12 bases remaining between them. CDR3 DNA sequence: TGTGCCAGCAGCTTGACAAATCTCTATGGCTACACCTTC. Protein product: CASSLTNLYGYTF.

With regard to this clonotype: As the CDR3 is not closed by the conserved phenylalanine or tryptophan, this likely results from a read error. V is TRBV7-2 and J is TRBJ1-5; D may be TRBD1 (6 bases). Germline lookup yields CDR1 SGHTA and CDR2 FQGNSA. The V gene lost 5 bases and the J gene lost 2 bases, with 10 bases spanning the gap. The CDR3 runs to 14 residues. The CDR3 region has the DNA TGTGCCAGCAGCACCCGACAGGGCAATCAGCCCCAGCATTAT. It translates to CASSTRQGNQPQHY.

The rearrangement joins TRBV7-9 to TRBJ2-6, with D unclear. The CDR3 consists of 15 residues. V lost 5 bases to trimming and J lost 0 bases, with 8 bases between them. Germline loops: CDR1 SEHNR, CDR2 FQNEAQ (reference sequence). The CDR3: CASSIGSSGANVLTF. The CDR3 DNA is TGTGCCAGCAGCATAGGATCCTCTGGGGCCAACGTCCTGACTTTC.

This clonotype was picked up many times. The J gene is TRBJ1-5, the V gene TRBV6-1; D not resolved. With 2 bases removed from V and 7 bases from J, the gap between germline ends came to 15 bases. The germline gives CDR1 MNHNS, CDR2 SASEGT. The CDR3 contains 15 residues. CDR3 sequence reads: CASSELVRERQPQHF. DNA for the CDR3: TGTGCCAGCAGTGAATTGGTACGGGAGAGACAGCCCCAGCATTTT.

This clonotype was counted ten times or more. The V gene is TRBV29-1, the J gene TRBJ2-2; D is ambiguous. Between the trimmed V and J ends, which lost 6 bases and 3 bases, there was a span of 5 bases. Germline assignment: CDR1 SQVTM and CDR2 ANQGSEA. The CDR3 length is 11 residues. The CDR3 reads CSVHDTGELFF. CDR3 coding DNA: TGCAGCGTACATGACACCGGGGAGCTGTTTTTT.

In DNA form, the CDR3 reads TGTGCCACCAGCAGTTACCCCCCCGGGACTGGTCAGCCCCAGCATTTT. Protein product: CATSSYPPGTGQPQHF. The chain has TRBV15 and TRBJ1-5; TRBD1 is a possible D gene (5 bases). The CDR3 contains 16 residues. The germline CDR1 and CDR2 sequences are LNHNV and YYDKDF (reference sequence). V lost 3 bases and J lost 6, with 18 bases in between.

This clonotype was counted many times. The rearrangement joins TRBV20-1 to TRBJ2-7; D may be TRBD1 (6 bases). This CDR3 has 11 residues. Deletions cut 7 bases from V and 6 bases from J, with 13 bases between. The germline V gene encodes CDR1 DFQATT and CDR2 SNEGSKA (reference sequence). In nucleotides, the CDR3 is TGCAGTGAACAGGGACAATCCGAGCAGTACTTC. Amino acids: CSEQGQSEQYF.

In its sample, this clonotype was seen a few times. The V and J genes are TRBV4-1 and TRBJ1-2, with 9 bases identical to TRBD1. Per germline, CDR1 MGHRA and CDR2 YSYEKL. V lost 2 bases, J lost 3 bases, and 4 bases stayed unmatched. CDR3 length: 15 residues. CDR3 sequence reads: CASSQQQGADYGYTF. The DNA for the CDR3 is TGCGCCAGCAGCCAACAACAGGGGGCAGACTATGGCTACACCTTC.

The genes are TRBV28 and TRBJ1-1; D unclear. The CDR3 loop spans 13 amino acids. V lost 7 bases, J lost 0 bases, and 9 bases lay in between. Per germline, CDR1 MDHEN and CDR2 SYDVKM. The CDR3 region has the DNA TGTGCCAGCATGGGCGGCTTGAACACTGAAGCTTTCTTT. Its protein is CASMGGLNTEAFF. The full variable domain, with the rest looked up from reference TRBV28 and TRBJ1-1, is DVKVTQSSRYLVKRTGEKVFLECVQDMDHENMFWYRQDPGLGLRLIYFSYDVKMKEKGDIPEGYSVSREKKERFSLILESASTNQTSMYLCASMGGLNTEAFFGQGTRLTVV.

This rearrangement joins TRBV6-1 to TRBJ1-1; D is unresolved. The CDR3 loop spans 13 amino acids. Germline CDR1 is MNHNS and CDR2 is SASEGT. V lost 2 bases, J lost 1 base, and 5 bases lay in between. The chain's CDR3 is CASSETPNTEAFF. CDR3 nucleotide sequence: TGTGCCAGCAGTGAAACCCCGAACACTGAAGCTTTCTTT.

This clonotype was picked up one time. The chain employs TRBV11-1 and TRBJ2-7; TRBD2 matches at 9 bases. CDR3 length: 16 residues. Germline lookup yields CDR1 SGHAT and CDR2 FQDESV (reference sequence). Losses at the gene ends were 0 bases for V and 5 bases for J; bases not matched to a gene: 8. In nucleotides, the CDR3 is TGTGCCAGCAGCTTAGCTGGGCTAGCGGGACGTAACGAGCAGTACTTC. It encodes CASSLAGLAGRNEQYF. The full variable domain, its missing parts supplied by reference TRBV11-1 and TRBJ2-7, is EAEVAQSPRYKITEKSQAVAFWCDPISGHATLYWYRQILGQGPELLVQFQDESVVDDSQLPKDRFSAERLKGVDSTLKIQPAELGDSAMYLCASSLAGLAGRNEQYFGPGTRLTVT.

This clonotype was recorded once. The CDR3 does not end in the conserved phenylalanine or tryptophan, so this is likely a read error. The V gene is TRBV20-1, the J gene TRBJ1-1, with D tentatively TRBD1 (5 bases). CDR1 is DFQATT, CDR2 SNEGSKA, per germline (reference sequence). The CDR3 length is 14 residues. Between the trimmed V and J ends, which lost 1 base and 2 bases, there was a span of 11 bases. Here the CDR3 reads CSARGERGNTEAFL. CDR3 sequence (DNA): TGCAGTGCTAGAGGGGAAAGGGGTAACACTGAAGCTTTCCTT.

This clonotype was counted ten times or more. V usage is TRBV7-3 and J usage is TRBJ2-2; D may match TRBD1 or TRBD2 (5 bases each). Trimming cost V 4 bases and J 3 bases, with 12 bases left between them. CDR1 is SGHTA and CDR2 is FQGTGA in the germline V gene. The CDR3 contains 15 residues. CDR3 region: CASSSGRLDTGELFF. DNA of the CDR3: TGTGCCAGCAGCTCGGGACGGCTAGACACCGGGGAGCTGTTTTTT.

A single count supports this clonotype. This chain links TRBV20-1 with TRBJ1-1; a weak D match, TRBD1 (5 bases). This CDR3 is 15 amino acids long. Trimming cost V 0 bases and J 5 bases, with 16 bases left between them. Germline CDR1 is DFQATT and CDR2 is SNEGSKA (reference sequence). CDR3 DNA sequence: TGCAGTGCTAGAGATGTATTCGGGGGTAATACTGAAGCTTTCTTT. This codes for CSARDVFGGNTEAFF.

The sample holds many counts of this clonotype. The CDR3 DNA sequence: TGTGCCAGCAGTGCAGGGGGCGTTAGGGGTTTCTTT. Protein product: CASSAGGVRGFF. V and J are TRBV12-3 or TRBV12-4 and TRBJ1-1; 8 nucleotides match TRBD1. This CDR3 has 12 residues. The J segment lost 13 bases and the V segment lost 5 bases, leaving 9 bases of the junction unmatched.

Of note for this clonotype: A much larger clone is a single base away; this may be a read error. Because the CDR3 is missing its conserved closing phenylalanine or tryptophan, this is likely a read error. The CDR3 DNA reads TGTGCCACCCACCAGGGAGGAGACAACTATGGCTACACCGTC. Protein product: CATHQGGDNYGYTV. The chain links TRBV28 to TRBJ1-2, with D possibly being TRBD1 (5 bases). This CDR3 contains 14 residues. V was clipped by 10 bases and J by 2 bases, with 17 bases between them. Germline CDR1 and CDR2: MDHEN and SYDVKM.

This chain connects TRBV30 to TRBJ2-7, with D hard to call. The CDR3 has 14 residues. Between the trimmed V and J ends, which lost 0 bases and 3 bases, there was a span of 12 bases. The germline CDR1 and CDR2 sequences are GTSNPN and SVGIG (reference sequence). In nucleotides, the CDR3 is TGTGCCTGGAGTGTTAATACGAAAAGCTACGAGCAGTACTTC. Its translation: CAWSVNTKSYEQYF.

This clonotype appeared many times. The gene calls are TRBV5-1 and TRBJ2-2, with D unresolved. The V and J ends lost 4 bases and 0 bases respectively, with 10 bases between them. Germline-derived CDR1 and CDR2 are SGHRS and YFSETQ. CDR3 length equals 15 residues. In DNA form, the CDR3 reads TGCGCCAGCAGCGTTGACGGATCGAACACCGGGGAGCTGTTTTTT. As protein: CASSVDGSNTGELFF.

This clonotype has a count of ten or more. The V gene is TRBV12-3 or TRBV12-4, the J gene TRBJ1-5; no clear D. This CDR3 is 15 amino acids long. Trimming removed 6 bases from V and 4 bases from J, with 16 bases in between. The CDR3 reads CASRALEDPNQPQHF. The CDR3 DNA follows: TGTGCCAGCAGAGCTCTTGAGGACCCAAATCAGCCCCAGCATTTT.